These 5 T cell receptor beta chains share one sample of origin, sequenced in a study of CD8 T cells in Susac syndrome. An amount of RNA that ranged from roughly 0.5 to 1 ug was reverse transcribed with random hexamers. Via MiXCR, TCRdb re-called the immunoSEQ multiplex PCR reads, giving one row per CDR3 protein. The data contain fewer than 90,000 distinct CDR3 sequences, approximately 95% of them seen just once; the ten biggest clones take up 0.4% to 0.55%. Specimen: CD8+ T cells from PBMCs. These receptors were obtained from a human donor with Susac syndrome.

The chain links TRBV28 to TRBJ2-1; D gene ambiguous. CDR1 and CDR2 from the germline V gene are MDHEN and SYDVKM. V was cut by 3 bases and J by 7 bases, with 16 bases left in between. This CDR3 is 15 amino acids long. CDR3: CASSFMAHRVNEQFF. In nucleotides, the CDR3 is TGTGCCAGCAGTTTTATGGCACACCGGGTGAATGAGCAGTTCTTC.

This clonotype appeared once. Here the CDR3 reads CASSLGRGSQPQHF. The CDR3 bases are TGTGCCAGCAGCTTAGGCAGGGGCAGTCAGCCCCAGCATTTT. The chain uses TRBV7-9 and TRBJ1-5, with a tentative D call TRBD1 (6 bases). This CDR3 comprises 14 residues. Germline assignment: CDR1 SEHNR and CDR2 FQNEAQ (reference sequence). V was trimmed by 1 base and J by 6 bases, leaving 10 bases between them.

The chain recombines TRBV6-1 with TRBJ1-2, with D maybe TRBD1 (5 bases). The CDR3 is 13 amino acids. Germline V gene lookup returns CDR1 MNHNS and CDR2 SASEGT. Trimming shortened V by 2 bases and J by 12 bases, and 16 bases separated the two germline ends. CDR3 DNA sequence: TGTGCCAGCAGTGAATATTCGGGACTAGAGAACACCTTC. It specifies CASSEYSGLENTF.

The chain uses TRBV23-1 and TRBJ2-7; the D gene could be TRBD1 or TRBD2 (5 bases each). TRBV23-1 is an open reading frame whose function is uncertain. V lost 6 bases, J lost 2 bases, and 17 bases lay in between. This CDR3 is 15 amino acids long. As DNA, the CDR3 is TGCGCCAGCAGCTATTCCGGGACCCCAGCCTACGAGCAGTACTTC. It yields the protein CASSYSGTPAYEQYF.

V usage is TRBV6-4 and J usage is TRBJ2-1; no clear D gene. With 0 bases removed from V and 6 bases from J, the gap between germline ends came to 6 bases. The CDR3 is 13 residues long. The germline CDR1 and CDR2 sequences are MRHNA and SNTAGT. The DNA of the CDR3 is TGTGCCAGCAGTGACTCGGCGTCCAATGAGCAGTTCTTC. Translated, it gives CASSDSASNEQFF.